One sample yielded the 25 T cell receptor beta chains listed below, sequenced in a study of blood T cell repertoires in COVID-19. Clones were sequenced by immunoSEQ multiplex PCR, and TCRdb holds only the in-frame ones, with some missing. The sample shows 220,000 or so clones, around 90% of them seen only once. Material: PBMCs or T cells enriched from blood (not recorded which). The receptors stem from a man aged 30 to 45 who had been exposed to COVID-19.

The rearrangement uses TRBV11-2 and TRBJ1-6; 7 bases match TRBD1. In germline, CDR1 is SGHAT, CDR2 FQNNGV. V dropped 5 bases and J dropped 5; count of bases not matched to a gene: 3. This CDR3 spans 14 amino acids. CDR3 coding DNA: TGTGCCAGCAGCCAGGGGACAGATAATTCACCCCTCCACTTT. It specifies CASSQGTDNSPLHF.

Turning to this clone: The junction does not match germline at one end; this may be a read error. This chain connects TRBV11-3 to TRBJ1-4; perhaps TRBD1 as D (5 bases). The germline gives CDR1 SGHNT, CDR2 YENEEA. The CDR3 extends over 21 amino acids. CDR3 DNA sequence: TGTGCCACCAGCTTAGAGGGCCGGCGGGGCCACCATGTCGCAACTAATGAAAAACTGTTTTTT. The encoded protein is CATSLEGRRGHHVATNEKLFF.

The gene calls are TRBV25-1 and TRBJ2-7; TRBD1 aligns across 7 bases. V lost 7 bases and J lost 5; bases outside the gene matches: 8. The germline V gene encodes CDR1 MGHDK and CDR2 SYGVNS. The CDR3 length is 13 residues. The CDR3 bases are TGTGCCAGCATTAGAACAGGGGCCAACGAGCAGTACTTC. Translation gives CASIRTGANEQYF.

V and J are TRBV7-9 and TRBJ1-4; TRBD1 aligns across 7 bases. V was pared by 8 bases and J by 5 bases, with 11 bases of the junction left unmatched. The CDR3 spans 15 residues. Germline lookup yields CDR1 SEHNR and CDR2 FQNEAQ (reference sequence). The CDR3 loop reads CASVKTTGANEKLFF. The CDR3 nucleotides are TGTGCCAGCGTCAAGACAACAGGGGCAAATGAAAAACTGTTTTTT.

The chain employs TRBV12-3 or TRBV12-4 and TRBJ1-1; D is perhaps TRBD1 (6 bases). The CDR3 contains 12 residues. Trimming left V 5 bases short and J 7 bases short, with 11 bases between. In DNA form, the CDR3 reads TGTGCCAGCAGTCCATGGGGGCATGAAGCTTTCTTT. Residues: CASSPWGHEAFF.

This sequence joins TRBV7-9 and TRBJ2-5; no firm D call. V lost 0 bases and J 1 base, leaving 12 bases between the germline ends. The CDR3 totals 16 residues. CDR1 is SEHNR and CDR2 is FQNEAQ in the germline V gene (reference sequence). CDR3 in DNA: TGTGCCAGCAGCTTAGCGTGGTTTGCGGTCCAAGAGACCCAGTACTTC. Its protein product is CASSLAWFAVQETQYF. Combining the CDR3 with reference TRBV7-9 and TRBJ2-5 gives the whole variable domain DTGVSQNPRHKITKRGQNVTFRCDPISEHNRLYWYRQTLGQGPEFLTYFQNEAQLEKSRLLSDRFSAERPKGSFSTLEIQRTEQGDSAMYLCASSLAWFAVQETQYFGPGTRLLVL.

The V gene is TRBV2, the J gene TRBJ1-6; the D is unclear. CDR1 and CDR2 from the germline V gene are SNHLY and FYNNEI. The CDR3 has 15 residues. V shed 9 bases and J shed 0 bases, with 12 bases lying between them. CDR3 in amino acids: CASIRESSYNSPLHF. The CDR3 nucleotides read TGTGCCAGTATCCGGGAGAGCTCCTATAATTCACCCCTCCACTTT.

The gene calls are TRBV27 and TRBJ2-7; D perhaps matches TRBD2 (5 bases). CDR3 length: 13 amino acids. V was clipped by 4 bases and J by 2 bases, with 9 bases between them. Per the germline V gene, CDR1 is MNHEY and CDR2 is SMNVEV (reference sequence). CDR3 sequence reads: CASSYGVAYEQYF. The CDR3 nucleotides read TGTGCCAGCAGTTACGGGGTCGCCTACGAGCAGTACTTC.

The V and J genes are TRBV5-4 and TRBJ2-3; 9 bases agree with TRBD2. Germline assignment: CDR1 SGHNT and CDR2 YYREEE (reference sequence). This CDR3 has 16 residues. The J segment lost 4 bases and the V segment lost 0 bases, leaving 6 bases of the junction unmatched. This chain's CDR3 is CASSLGPAGGSDTQYF. CDR3 DNA sequence: TGTGCCAGCAGCTTGGGGCCAGCGGGGGGTTCAGATACGCAGTATTTT.

The rearrangement links TRBV7-3 to TRBJ2-3; D gene unclear. The V end lost 1 base, the J end lost 6 bases, and 8 bases lay between the germline ends. The CDR3 consists of 13 residues. Germline V gene data show CDR1 as SGHTA and CDR2 as FQGTGA. The CDR3 DNA reads TGTGCCAGCAGCTTAATCCGGTACGATACGCAGTATTTT. This encodes CASSLIRYDTQYF. Using reference TRBV7-3 and TRBJ2-3 for the parts outside the CDR3, the full variable domain is GAGVSQTPSNKVTEKGKYVELRCDPISGHTALYWYRQSLGQGPEFLIYFQGTGAADDSGLPNDRFFAVRPEGSVSTLKIQRTERGDSAVYLCASSLIRYDTQYFGPGTRLTVL.

This chain links TRBV6-4 with TRBJ2-3; 9 bases map to TRBD1. CDR3 length: 16 residues. Trimming removed 0 bases from V and 1 base from J; junction bases left unmatched: 2. Germline V CDR1 and CDR2: MRHNA, SNTAGT. CDR3 nucleotides: TGTGCCAGCAGTGACTCTACAGGGGGCGGCACAGATACGCAGTATTTT. This gives the protein CASSDSTGGGTDTQYF.

The gene calls are TRBV5-1 and TRBJ2-5; TRBD2 matches at 7 bases. Looked up from germline, CDR1 is SGHRS and CDR2 is YFSETQ. The CDR3 runs to 18 residues. V shed 0 bases, J shed 3 bases, and the junction held 14 bases outside the gene matches. The CDR3 nucleotides read TGCGCCAGCAGCTTGGTGACTAGCTCTGGCCAAGGAAAAGAGACCCAGTACTTC. Protein: CASSLVTSSGQGKETQYF.

The chain uses TRBV2 and TRBJ2-1; D remains ambiguous. The CDR3 length is 13 residues. V lost 6 bases, J lost 5 bases, and 11 bases lay in between. Germline CDR1 reads SNHLY; CDR2 reads FYNNEI. CDR3 sequence (DNA): TGTGCCAGCAGGAACAGCCTGAACAATGAGCAGTTCTTC. Translated: CASRNSLNNEQFF.

The V and J genes are TRBV5-6 and TRBJ1-1, with 7 bases aligning to TRBD1. Germline-derived CDR1 and CDR2 are SGHDT and YYEEEE. This CDR3 has 12 amino acids. V dropped 1 base and J dropped 9; count of bases not matched to a gene: 3. CDR3 sequence reads: CASSLTDRKAFF. The CDR3 bases are TGTGCCAGCAGCTTGACGGACAGGAAAGCTTTCTTT.

The CDR3 bases are TGTGCCAGCAGCCAAGTGGGGACAGCCTACAATGAGCAGTTCTTC. Its protein is CASSQVGTAYNEQFF. V and J are TRBV14 and TRBJ2-1; 7 nucleotides align to TRBD1. Trimming took 1 base from V and 2 from J; bases not matched to a gene: 2. CDR1 and CDR2 (germline): SGHDN, FVKESK. This CDR3 is built from 15 residues.

The rearrangement links TRBV29-1 to TRBJ1-1, with a weak D call TRBD1 (6 bases). The germline V gene encodes CDR1 SQVTM and CDR2 ANQGSEA. V was clipped by 6 bases and J by 1 base, with 12 bases between them. This CDR3 has 13 residues. CDR3 sequence: CSVSRGGNTEAFF. In nucleotides, the CDR3 is TGCAGCGTAAGCAGGGGTGGGAACACTGAAGCTTTCTTT.

The V call is TRBV9, the J call TRBJ1-6; 8 bases match TRBD1. With V trimmed by 4 bases and J by 8 bases, 5 bases remained unmatched. Germline V CDR1 and CDR2: SGDLS, YYNGEE. CDR3 length: 14 amino acids. In nucleotides, the CDR3 is TGTGCCAGCAGCTCAGGGGGCGGCGATTCACCCCTCCACTTT. It encodes CASSSGGGDSPLHF.

This rearrangement joins TRBV7-9 to TRBJ2-7; D may be TRBD1 (6 bases). V gave up 7 bases and J gave up 1 base, with 11 bases separating them. The CDR3 spans 13 residues. Germline lookup yields CDR1 SEHNR and CDR2 FQNEAQ (reference sequence). CDR3 coding DNA: TGTGCCAGCAACAGGGAAGAATCCTACGAGCAGTACTTC. This gives the protein CASNREESYEQYF.

This chain links TRBV19 with TRBJ2-1; TRBD2 might be the D (6 bases). V gave up 2 bases and J gave up 6 bases, with 8 bases separating them. The CDR3 covers 13 residues. Germline CDR1 LNHDA, CDR2 SQIVND (reference sequence). The CDR3 protein is CASSIWDSNEQFF. CDR3 nucleotides: TGTGCCAGTAGTATATGGGACTCCAATGAGCAGTTCTTC.

The chain joins TRBV14 to TRBJ2-3; D call uncertain. Trimming pared 0 bases from V and 15 bases from J, leaving 16 bases between. From germline, CDR1 is SGHDN and CDR2 FVKESK. The CDR3 loop spans 13 amino acids. This CDR3 is CASSQDYGGPLYF. CDR3 DNA sequence: TGTGCCAGCAGCCAAGATTACGGCGGCCCATTATATTTT. Together with reference TRBV14 and TRBJ2-3, the CDR3 gives the full variable domain: EAGVTQFPSHSVIEKGQTVTLRCDPISGHDNLYWYRRVMGKEIKFLLHFVKESKQDESGMPNNRFLAERTGGTYSTLKVQPAELEDSGVYFCASSQDYGGPLYFGPGTRLTVL.

The chain employs TRBV19 and TRBJ1-1; D is ambiguous. CDR3 size: 11 residues. Trimming left V 6 bases short and J 3 bases short, with 5 bases between. CDR1 LNHDA and CDR2 SQIVND come from the germline V gene (reference sequence). The CDR3 DNA follows: TGTGCCAGTAGCTACGACACTGAAGCTTTCTTT. This encodes CASSYDTEAFF.

The rearrangement uses TRBV27 and TRBJ2-1, with TRBD2 matching over 11 bases. V trimming: 6 bases; J trimming: 3 bases; junction bases outside the gene matches: 4. The CDR3 is made up of 15 amino acids. Germline-derived CDR1 and CDR2 are MNHEY and SMNVEV (reference sequence). The CDR3 sequence: CASRLSGGVYNEQFF. The CDR3 DNA is TGTGCCAGCAGACTTAGCGGGGGGGTCTACAATGAGCAGTTCTTC.

The CDR3 region is CASSLGLAGGLADTQYF. CDR3 sequence (DNA): TGTGCCAGCAGTCTCGGACTAGCGGGGGGTTTAGCAGATACGCAGTATTTT. The chain carries TRBV6-6 and TRBJ2-3; 14 bases fit TRBD2. Trimming took 5 bases from V and 4 from J; bases not matched to a gene: 8. Germline V CDR1 and CDR2: MNHNY, SVGAGI (reference sequence). The CDR3 length is 17 residues.

The chain recombines TRBV11-2 with TRBJ1-6, with D tentatively TRBD1 (5 bases). Looked up from germline, CDR1 is SGHAT and CDR2 is FQNNGV. V lost 5 bases, J lost 9 bases, and 14 bases lay in between. The CDR3 length is 14 residues. CDR3 DNA: TGTGCCAGCAGCCAGTTGACCGGGGGTTCACCCCTCCACTTT. As protein: CASSQLTGGSPLHF.

V is TRBV5-4 and J is TRBJ1-2, with a weak D call TRBD1 (5 bases). Trimming cost V 1 base and J 10 bases, with 11 bases left between them. The CDR3 consists of 12 residues. Per germline, CDR1 SGHNT and CDR2 YYREEE (reference sequence). For the CDR3, the DNA is TGTGCCAGCAGCTTGCCCGACAGAAACTACACCTTC. As protein: CASSLPDRNYTF.